The present entry profiles one T cell receptor (beta chain) with its context. Antigen unknown. This CDR3 spans 13 amino acids. Per the germline V gene, CDR1 is SQVTM and CDR2 is ANQGSEA. The V and J ends lost 5 bases and 4 bases respectively, with 14 bases between them. Expressed TCRB transcripts got sequenced, as all isolated RNA was reverse transcribed. Method: immunoSEQ multiplex PCR; TCRdb's copy keeps in-frame clones and lacks some. The sample lists some 250,000 clones, 25% to 30% occurring once. The data originate from a study of beta chain features in type 1 diabetes. The wider study: Sorted cell examination encompassed over 90,000,000 cells across all samples.

Study-wide findings and caveats: Reads derived from cDNA could over-represent cells showing high TCR expression. When VDJ junctions were examined, type 1 diabetes patients showed fewer insertions and more deletions.

Using CD45RO/CCR7/CD25/CD127/CD95/CD27, CD4+ naive, central memory, regulatory and stem cell-like memory cells were sorted. The sequence was collected from a man aged 30 to 39 in good health. Sequenced input: central memory CD4+ T cells from blood. The V call is TRBV29-1, the J call TRBJ1-2, with unresolved D. The CDR3 nucleotides are TGCAGCGTTTCACACCGCGGAAGCTATGGCTACACCTTC. Translated, it gives CSVSHRGSYGYTF.